This record concerns one T cell receptor beta chain sequence. There are many counts of this clone. There is no known antigen for this receptor. The sample holds no much larger clone one base away, and base qualities are not on file. CDR3 length: 15 amino acids, cysteine to phenylalanine. Only CDR3 DNA is held: 45 bases, read in frame from base 1. From a lookup of the germline V gene, CDR1 and CDR2 are MNHNS and SASEGT. Trimming accounts for 5 bases at V and 4 bases at J, while the number of junction bases matched to no gene is 10. The data are from a study of cytomegalovirus exposure and HLA in healthy donors (TCRdb year 2017). Study-wide context: An earlier analysis of roughly 610 of the donors reported over 250 Gb of sequence data and some 110 million unique TCR beta sequences obtained from around 170 million T cells. Around 320 gigabases of sequencing data and some 85 million unique TCR sequences were included in an early release covering about 700 HLA-typed donors. Of the 300 to 450 genotyped donors, over 80% were placed in the genetic ancestry cluster associated with self-reported Caucasian donors. The study was designed to test whether signatures of past pathogen exposure could be identified by cataloging public T cell receptors. The T cell repertoires of several hundred subjects were profiled by immunosequencing and related to cytomegalovirus serostatus. Besides the first cohort of 500 to 700 subjects, a separate validation cohort made up of 120 different subjects was used. High-throughput TCR immunosequencing, statistical association of individual TCRs with disease status, and machine learning were combined to predict cytomegalovirus infection status. To study patterns of TCR occurrence, a later analysis re-analyzed previously published TCR beta repertoires from around 670 donors and added high-resolution HLA genotyping. Rather than using new phenotypic data, the later analysis identified candidate immune exposures from TCR beta sequences and from how often those sequences occurred across donors. In an earlier analysis of roughly 600 of the donors, high-throughput TCR beta sequencing was used to judge whether each TCR beta V gene segment behaved as functional or pseudogenic. Donor age, sex, ethnicity and CMV serostatus were collected together with the repertoire data. In a later genetic analysis, genome-wide SNP genotypes for about three fifths of the 666 donors were used, and that subset was treated as a discovery cohort. All discovery cohort repertoires had been generated on a single sequencing platform. HLA typing included class I and class II loci at four-digit resolution. The number of donors typed differed by locus, with 629-630 for A, B, C, DRB1 and DQB1, 522 for DQA1, 600 to 610 for DPA1, and over 400 for DPB1. Five DR-DQ haplotypes were treated as single units for association and clustering because of strong linkage in the cohort. On average, 235,054 unique TCR beta nucleotide sequences were sequenced per donor among 300 to 500 genotyped donors of the cohort, with roughly 18% of those sequences being non-productive. What the authors observed across the whole study: In vitro tests confirmed that a few of the cytomegalovirus-associated TCR beta chains recognize cytomegalovirus antigens. Assigning TCR associations to individual alleles was difficult when HLA alleles, especially DR and DQ, strongly co-occurred. Because HLA typing was missing for some donors at each locus, association tests included only the typed subset. Most TCR sequences were observed very rarely across donors, whereas some public TCRs were present in many individuals. According to the authors, the approach could potentially be generalized to other disease states and immunological phenotypes. An association between a missense DCLRE1C variant and V-gene and J-gene trimming of TCR beta chains was found in a later genetic analysis and replicated in an independent cohort. In this cohort, only TCR beta chains were sequenced, and detectable features were limited by the absence of alpha or paired-chain data. A further reported finding was that TCR beta sequences accurately predicted the HLA-A and HLA-B alleles for most subjects in the first cohort. For the cohort, immune exposure information was limited to CMV serostatus. In a later analysis, HLA-associated TCR beta chains were found to be more clonally expanded and to have lower generation probabilities than equally common non-associated chains. In a later analysis, most CMV-associated TCR beta chains were found to appear HLA-restricted, with HLA associations seemingly driven largely by CMV exposure. In the study, 150 to 200 TCR beta chains were listed as associated with cytomegalovirus. Specific HLA alleles were associated with over 15,000 TCR beta sequences at a false discovery rate of 0.05 in a later analysis. Broadly in line with IMGT annotations, most TCR beta V segments showed up in productive rearrangements about 87% or about 30% of the time in an earlier analysis of 450 to 600 of the donors. The sequencing pipeline was judged likely to have produced a cluster of highly shared sequence variants as a technical artifact. In a later analysis, several top co-occurrence clusters were reported to appear linked to parvovirus B19, influenza, CMV and Epstein-Barr virus. The 87-base-pair reads could not distinguish some IMGT-functional V segments, including TRBV6-2 and TRBV6-3, so those segments were excluded. Because counts were too low, roughly 18 rarely observed V segments, including chromosome 9 orphons, were left out of the earlier analysis of approximately 580 of the donors. In a later genetic analysis, fewer N-insertions in productive TCRs were reported among donors in an Asian-associated ancestry cluster than the roughly 700-donor mean. Linkage disequilibrium might explain the correlated functional status among segregating V segments, but an unknown experimental factor could not be excluded. Presence/absence analyses assumed roughly uniform sequencing depth across donors, an assumption that may not hold. In both the original and validation cohorts, the classifier was reported to diagnose cytomegalovirus status with high specificity and sensitivity. In a later analysis, TCR association rates were found to vary across HLA loci, with the most associated TCRs seen for DRB1 alleles and the fewest for HLA-C alleles.

Library preparation was by the immunoSEQ multiplex PCR assay. For the multiplex PCR, a mixture combining 60 forward primers for TCR Vbeta segments and 13 reverse primers for TCR Jbeta segments was used. Amplification of the CDR3 region of rearranged TCR beta genes was performed with a multiplex PCR assay on genomic DNA. On the Illumina HiSeq System, the amplified TCR beta libraries were sequenced as 87-base-pair reads. On the study's bioinformatics: A later analysis tallied 80 million to 95 million unique TCR beta chains across the approximately 670 repertoires, and around 9.9 million of those chains were shared by two or more donors. Raw reads were error-corrected and collapsed into unique sequences with a nearest-neighbor algorithm that merged closely related sequences to remove PCR and sequencing errors. CDR3 sequences were aligned to IMGT reference sequences to assign V, D and J gene segments. Each retained sequence needed at least a six-nucleotide match to both a V gene segment and a J gene segment. Rearrangements were called productive when the CDR3 lacked stop codons and stayed in frame with V and J; all others were non-productive. CDR3 was defined according to IMGT convention as the region running from the second conserved V-encoded cysteine to the conserved J-encoded phenylalanine. Sequences without an unambiguous match to a single V gene segment were excluded from the earlier analysis of approximately 560 of the donors. In an earlier analysis of approximately 610 of the donors, V segments were called functional above 56.7% productive rearrangements and were called segregating when the between-donor standard deviation exceeded 5%. To diagnose cytomegalovirus status from the catalog of TCR beta chain sequences, a statistical classification framework was built. V and J gene assignment, in a later analysis, came from comparing TCR nucleotide sequences with IMGT/GENE-DB human TR gene sequences. The TCRdist pipeline was used in a later analysis to assign CDR3 sequences and most-parsimonious VDJ recombination scenarios. In a later analysis, each TCR beta chain was defined by its CDR3 amino acid sequence together with its V-gene family, and reads without a unique V-gene family were excluded. A later analysis removed 550 to 700 highly shared, low-generation-probability nucleotide sequences to deal with suspected cross-contamination and a sequencing artifact. A later analysis calculated a clonal expansion index for each public chain from normalized within-repertoire ranks of inferred template counts. In a later analysis, generation probabilities were computed with a VDJ recombination model fitted to out-of-frame rearrangements, and the resulting probabilities were checked against IGoR. In a later analysis, hypergeometric tests were used to score TCR-TCR, TCR-HLA and TCR-CMV co-occurrence, with a repertoire-size bias correction applied to TCR pairs. In a later analysis, false discovery rates were estimated by permuting HLA or CMV assignments 20 times. In a later analysis, co-occurring TCRs were grouped using DBSCAN, with TCRdist sequence similarity added in when clustering inside HLA-allele-positive subsets. Repertoires with fewer than 30,000 or more than 120,000 public chains were left out of co-occurrence clustering, as were five repertoires with anomalous nucleotide sharing. The table was pulled from immuneACCESS by TCRdb, which kept in-frame rearrangements only. Such tables lose some clones; where checked, under half of the loss comes from unresolved V genes, and the rest has no known cause. That table gives V, J and clone size, and the DNA gave D and trimming. The sample includes some 150,000 clones, with around 64% observed a single time. More than 2.5% of the sample is taken by the ten largest.

The cohort comprised some 700 healthy bone marrow donors. At the time of sampling, every cohort member was nominally healthy, though immune exposures that went unrecorded were likely present. The donor tested CMV seronegative and was one of the 352 seronegative cohort members. Each donor provided a peripheral blood sample, and peripheral blood mononuclear cells were used for TCR beta sequencing. Genomic DNA was extracted from the blood cell samples with the Qiagen DNeasy Blood Extraction Kit. Sequenced: PBMCs. The TCR sequence derives from a woman aged 25 to 39 in good health and CMV-seronegative. The rearranged chain carries TRBV6-1 and TRBJ2-7; TRBD1 matches 8 bases in the middle. The sequenced DNA is TGTGCCAGCAGTCCACCGGGACAGGTAGAGTACGAGCAGTACTTC. Its protein is CASSPPGQVEYEQYF.